The clone carrying this T cell receptor beta chain was observed a few times. As yet, its antigen is unknown. Method: immunoSEQ multiplex PCR; TCRdb's copy keeps in-frame clones and lacks some. The sample has tens of thousands of clones; roughly 80% are singletons. This CDR3 has 12 amino acids. V was pared by 2 bases and J by 4 bases, with 6 bases between. In germline, CDR1 is ENHRY, CDR2 SYGVKD. The entry originates in a study of radiation and T cells in renal cell carcinoma. Study-wide points: Top tumor clonotypes rose in blood 2 weeks post-radiation, then contracted. Pretreatment tumor biopsies were lacking, so baseline clonotypes are unknown.

The time point: blood 4 weeks post-SBRT, at nephrectomy. The treatment denotes: 15 Gy SBRT to primary tumor, nephrectomy 4 weeks later. Nephrectomy followed 15 Gy stereotactic body radiation by 4 weeks. The patient's renal cell carcinoma had clear cell pathology. This TCR derives from a woman in her fifties or sixties with renal cell carcinoma. The chain couples TRBV10-3 to TRBJ2-7; D ambiguous. This material consisted of blood, taken from a patient whose treatment included radiotherapy and nephrectomy. CDR3 DNA: TGTGCCATCAGTGAGGCAAGGTACGAGCAGTACTTC. Translated: CAISEARYEQYF.